This T cell receptor (beta chain) was sequenced in a study of blood T cell repertoires in COVID-19. Study processing details: For nucleated cells, counts were estimated from reference gene primer amplification. The table came from immunoSEQ multiplex PCR; TCRdb's copy has only in-frame clones and leaves some out. V and J calls and clone size are those listed in that table; D and trimming were worked out from the DNA. The sample holds about 270,000 clones, 85% to 90% seen once. Participants came from about 23 US areas, aged about 18 to 95 years. Cohort allocation depended upon clinical history that participants reported. Germline V lookup: CDR1 SGHTS, CDR2 YDEGEE. With V trimmed by 5 bases and J by 6 bases, 9 bases remained unmatched. The CDR3 is 15 residues long. This clone appeared once.

Sequenced material: PBMCs or T cells enriched from blood (not recorded which). V usage is TRBV5-8 and J usage is TRBJ2-1; 9 bases are a match to TRBD1. The TCR sequence derives from a woman between 25 and 40 years old with acute COVID-19. For the CDR3, the DNA is TGTGCCAGCAGTGTGGAGGGACAGGGTATCAATGAGCAGTTCTTC. Translation gives CASSVEGQGINEQFF.